Sequencing of this TCR beta chain was carried out in a study of cytomegalovirus exposure and HLA in healthy donors. Study-wide background: Researchers found that roughly 81% of about 400 genotyped donors fell within the Caucasian-associated ancestry cluster. Whole-study findings and limits: In vitro assays verified that a few CMV-associated chains recognized CMV antigens specifically.

As regards this clone: Its target is not known.

Trimming removed 6 bases from V and 0 bases from J; junction bases left unmatched: 12. This CDR3 region has 17 residues. Germline-derived CDR1 and CDR2 are SGHNT and YYREEE (reference sequence). Researchers ran the PCR with 60 Vbeta and 13 Jbeta primers. Assay: immunoSEQ multiplex PCR; the TCRdb copy retains only in-frame clones and omits some. The repertoire holds 150,000 to 250,000 clones, with 70% to 80% as singletons. Sequencing was performed on PBMCs. The V gene is TRBV5-4, the J gene TRBJ1-5; 7 bases agree with TRBD1. This clonotype was obtained from a girl under 18 in good health and CMV-seropositive. The CDR3 DNA sequence: TGTGCCAGCACCCCATCCCAGGGGGATTATAGCAATCAGCCCCAGCATTTT. Its translation is CASTPSQGDYSNQPQHF.